This T cell receptor (beta chain) was found in a study of cytomegalovirus exposure and HLA in healthy donors. The overall study: The approximately 110 validation repertoires used a platform that matched the one used for the roughly 700 first-cohort repertoires, as a later analysis reported. Study-level points and caveats: Researchers reported that a few CMV-associated chains were confirmed in vitro as CMV antigen-specific.

Profiling relied on immunoSEQ multiplex PCR, and the TCRdb table lists in-frame clones only, not all of them. In the table there are around 160,000 clones, about 85% of which are singletons. The V and J ends lost 3 bases and 5 bases, in that order; junction bases with no gene match: 6. The CDR3 sequence is 15 residues long. Germline V lookup: CDR1 SEHNR, CDR2 FQNEAQ (reference sequence). As to this clone: Antigen: not known.

The J gene is TRBJ2-1, the V gene TRBV7-9, with 8 positions matching TRBD2. The sample was PBMCs. This TCR derives from a man aged 30-40 years in good health and CMV-seropositive. As DNA, the CDR3 is TGTGCCAGCAGCTTGGGGACTAGTTGGAACAATGAGCAGTTCTTC. Its protein product is CASSLGTSWNNEQFF.